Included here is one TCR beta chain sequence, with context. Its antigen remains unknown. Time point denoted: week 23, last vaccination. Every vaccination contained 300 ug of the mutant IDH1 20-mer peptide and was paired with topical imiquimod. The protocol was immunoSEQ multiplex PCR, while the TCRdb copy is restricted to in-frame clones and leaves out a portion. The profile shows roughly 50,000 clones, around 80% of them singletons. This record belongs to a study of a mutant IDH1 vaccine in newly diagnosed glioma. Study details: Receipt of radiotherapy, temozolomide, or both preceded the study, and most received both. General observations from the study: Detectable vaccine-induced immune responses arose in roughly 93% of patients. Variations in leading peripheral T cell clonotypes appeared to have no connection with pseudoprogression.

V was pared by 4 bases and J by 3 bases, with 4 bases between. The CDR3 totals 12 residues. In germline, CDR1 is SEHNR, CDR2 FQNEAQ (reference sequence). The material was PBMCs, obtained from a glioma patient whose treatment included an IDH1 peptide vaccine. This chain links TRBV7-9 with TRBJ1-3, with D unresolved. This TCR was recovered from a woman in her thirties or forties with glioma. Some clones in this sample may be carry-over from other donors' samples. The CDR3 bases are TGTGCCAGCAGCTCAGGTGGAAACACCATATATTTT. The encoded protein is CASSSGGNTIYF.